The next 10 T cell receptor beta chains were all read from a single sample in a study of T-cell reconstitution after alpha-beta-depleted transplantation in children. Preparation of the TCRbeta library used unique molecular identifiers. MiXCR, run by TCRdb on the PCR reads, gives a single entry per CDR3 protein. The profile shows some 600,000 distinct CDR3 sequences, around 16% of them singletons. The sequenced sample was PBMCs from the stem cell graft donor, obtained from the stem cell graft. The receptors come from a human donor who donated a stem cell graft to a child with acute myeloid leukemia.

This chain uses TRBV7-9 with TRBJ2-3; D is unclear. Per the germline V gene, CDR1 is SEHNR and CDR2 is FQNEAQ (reference sequence). Trimming took off 5 bases at V and 6 bases at J, with 15 bases between the two ends. The CDR3 covers 14 residues. CDR3 amino acids: CASSREDGSDTQYF. The CDR3 nucleotides read TGTGCCAGCAGCCGCGAAGATGGGTCCGATACGCAGTATTTT.

The rearrangement joins TRBV5-1 to TRBJ1-6; 9 nucleotides align to TRBD1. Unmatched junction bases numbered 9, after V lost 4 bases and J lost 10 bases. This CDR3 region has 15 residues. In germline, CDR1 is SGHRS, CDR2 YFSETQ. The CDR3 bases are TGCGCCAGCAGCAATCTAGACAGGGGGAGATCACCCCTCCACTTT. Protein sequence: CASSNLDRGRSPLHF.

This clonotype turned up a few times. The rearrangement joins TRBV12-3 or TRBV12-4 to TRBJ2-3; TRBD2 matches at 7 bases. V dropped 7 bases and J dropped 2; count of bases not matched to a gene: 12. The CDR3 has 16 residues. The CDR3, as DNA: TGTGCCAGCACCCCCGGGTACCTAGCGGACACAGATACGCAGTATTTT. Amino acids: CASTPGYLADTDTQYF.

This clonotype showed up just once. The V call is TRBV14, the J call TRBJ2-1, with D possibly being TRBD1 (5 bases). With 2 bases removed from V and 4 bases from J, the gap between germline ends came to 12 bases. This CDR3 has 15 amino acids. From germline, CDR1 is SGHDN and CDR2 FVKESK. This chain's CDR3 is CASSQSAGPYNEQFF. In DNA form, the CDR3 reads TGTGCCAGCAGCCAAAGCGCAGGGCCGTACAATGAGCAGTTCTTC.

The table lists this clonotype with many counts. This chain connects TRBV29-1 to TRBJ2-3, with 7 bases aligning to TRBD1. The germline CDR1 and CDR2 sequences are SQVTM and ANQGSEA. V lost 4 bases, J lost 2 bases, and 9 bases stayed unmatched. The CDR3 is 15 amino acids. DNA for the CDR3: TGCAGCGTTGGCACGACAGGGTCGGACACAGATACGCAGTATTTT. Its protein product is CSVGTTGSDTDTQYF.

The V and J genes are TRBV25-1 and TRBJ1-1, with no clear D. This CDR3 comprises 16 residues. Germline V gene data show CDR1 as MGHDK and CDR2 as SYGVNS. V was clipped by 9 bases and J by 0 bases, with 20 bases between them. The CDR3 loop reads CASAPVSAWVNTEAFF. The DNA for the CDR3 is TGTGCCAGTGCCCCTGTCTCCGCGTGGGTGAACACTGAAGCTTTCTTT.

The rearrangement joins TRBV20-1 to TRBJ2-2; 8 bases agree with TRBD2. V lost 3 bases to trimming and J lost 0 bases; unmatched junction nucleotides: 9. The CDR3 spans 17 residues. CDR1 DFQATT and CDR2 SNEGSKA come from the germline V gene (reference sequence). CDR3 in amino acids: CSARSLAGYANTGELFF. The CDR3, as DNA: TGCAGTGCTAGGTCGCTAGCGGGCTACGCGAACACCGGGGAGCTGTTTTTT.

On this clonotype itself: One base away lies a much larger clone, so this may be a sequencing read error. The chain uses TRBV5-6 and TRBJ1-5; 7 bases match TRBD1. This CDR3 contains 15 residues. The V gene's germline CDR1 is SGHDT and CDR2 YYEEEE. The CDR3: CARSTRTGANQPQHF. CDR3 coding DNA: TGTGCCCGCAGCACCCGGACAGGAGCCAATCAGCCCCAGCATTTT. The whole variable domain, remainder taken from reference TRBV5-6 and TRBJ1-5, is DAGVTQSPTHLIKTRGQQVTLRCSPKSGHDTVSWYQQALGQGPQFIFQYYEEEERQRGNFPDRFSGHQFPNYSSELNVNALLLGDSALYLCARSTRTGANQPQHFGDGTRLSIL.

This clonotype appeared many times. The gene calls are TRBV20-1 and TRBJ2-3, with D uncertain. Trimming removed 6 bases at V and 0 bases at J, with 7 bases between. The germline CDR1 and CDR2 sequences are DFQATT and SNEGSKA (reference sequence). This CDR3 is built from 12 residues. The CDR3 sequence is CSAPTSTDTQYF. The CDR3 DNA is TGCAGTGCCCCGACTAGCACAGATACGCAGTATTTT.

This clonotype has ten or more counts. An end of the junction does not agree with germline; a read error may underlie this. The chain employs TRBV7-2 and TRBJ1-2, with D tentatively TRBD1 (5 bases). The CDR3 runs 12 residues. Germline V CDR1 and CDR2: SGHTA, FQGNSA. The CDR3 DNA follows: TGTGCCAGCAGCTCCGAGGGGTGGCAATTAGACTTC. Protein sequence: CASSSEGWQLDF.